The entry that follows covers one T cell receptor (beta chain) sequence. The target of this receptor is not known. Base qualities are not provided; no much larger clone lies one nucleotide away. These data come from a study of cytomegalovirus exposure and HLA in healthy donors (dated by TCRdb to 2016 to 2017). Study-level background: According to a later analysis, the 120 or so validation repertoires were produced on the same platform as the 600 to 850 repertoires of the first cohort. The aim of the study was to test whether cataloging public T cell receptors could identify signatures of past pathogen exposure. In addition to the first cohort of around 670 subjects, a separate validation cohort of around 110 different subjects was used. The study combined high-throughput TCR immunosequencing, statistical association of individual TCRs with disease status, and machine learning to predict cytomegalovirus infection status. Study-wide findings and limitations: A total of 150 or so TCR beta chains were listed by the study as associated with cytomegalovirus. A later analysis had no HLA typing for the validation cohort, so co-occurrence there was scored across all 120 or so repertoires. In a later analysis, TCRs clustered in the first cohort were found to also tend to co-occur in the 120 or so validation repertoires, with about 94% of cluster scores above 0. The authors suggested that the approach could potentially be extended to other disease states and immunological phenotypes. Most TCR sequences were observed very rarely across donors, whereas some public TCRs were present in many individuals. In vitro tests confirmed that a few of the cytomegalovirus-associated TCR beta chains recognize cytomegalovirus antigens. The classifier was reported to diagnose cytomegalovirus status with high specificity and sensitivity in both the original and validation cohorts.

The donors were included in the validation cohort of 120 subjects, a group kept apart from the roughly 680-subject first cohort. Preparation of the library involved the immunoSEQ multiplex PCR assay. As for the original processing: A statistical classification framework was developed to diagnose cytomegalovirus status using the catalog of TCR beta chain sequences. In TCRdb, the immuneACCESS table is reduced to in-frame sequences with V and J assigned. These tables do not hold every clone; where another copy was compared, an unresolved V gene accounts for under half, and the others remain unexplained. Clonal size and the V and J genes are those of that table, whereas D and trimming came from the DNA. For this sample the table gives 250,000 to 350,000 clones, of which 88% were detected only once. The ten largest make up around 0.88% of the sample. The CDR3 runs 15 residues from the cysteine to the phenylalanine. Only CDR3 DNA is held: 45 bases, read in frame from base 1. The V and J ends are trimmed by 3 bases and 0 bases, leaving 10 bases between them. CDR1 and CDR2 were assigned from the germline V gene as MRHNA and SNTAGT.

The chain employs TRBV6-4 and TRBJ2-3; tentative D gene TRBD2, with 5 bases matching. Sequencing was carried out using PBMCs. The clonotype comes from a man younger than 45 in good health and CMV-seronegative. The nucleotides read TGTGCCAGCAGTGAAGGTGGGAGTAGCACAGATACGCAGTATTTT. This gives the protein CASSEGGSSTDTQYF.